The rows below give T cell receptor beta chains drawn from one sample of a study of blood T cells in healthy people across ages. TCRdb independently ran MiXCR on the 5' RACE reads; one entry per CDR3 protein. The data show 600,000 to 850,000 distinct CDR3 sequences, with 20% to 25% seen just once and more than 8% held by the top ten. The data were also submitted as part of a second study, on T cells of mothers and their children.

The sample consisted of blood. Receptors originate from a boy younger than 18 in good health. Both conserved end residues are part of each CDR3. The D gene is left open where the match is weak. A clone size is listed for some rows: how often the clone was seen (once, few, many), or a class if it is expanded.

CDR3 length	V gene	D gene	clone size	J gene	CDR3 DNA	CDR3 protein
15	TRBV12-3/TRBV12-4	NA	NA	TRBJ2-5	TGTGCCAGCAGCAAGACAGGCGTGGGGGAAGAGACCCAGTACTTC	CASSKTGVGEETQYF
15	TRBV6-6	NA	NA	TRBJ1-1	TGTGCCAGCAGTTACAGCCGACGATTGGGGACTGAAGCTTTCTTT	CASSYSRRLGTEAFF
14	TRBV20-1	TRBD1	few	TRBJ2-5	TGCAGTGCCCGGACAGGGGAGGCGCAAGAGACCCAGTACTTC	CSARTGEAQETQYF
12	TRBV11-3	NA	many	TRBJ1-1	TGTGCCAGCAGCGGGGGGGGCACTGAAGCTTTCTTT	CASSGGGTEAFF
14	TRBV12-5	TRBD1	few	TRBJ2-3	TGTGCTAGTGGAGAGACAGGGTTCACAGATACGCAGTATTTT	CASGETGFTDTQYF
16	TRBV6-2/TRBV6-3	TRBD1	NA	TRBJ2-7	TGTGCCAGCAGTCCTGGGGAAGGGACAGTTTCCTACGAGCAGTACTTC	CASSPGEGTVSYEQYF
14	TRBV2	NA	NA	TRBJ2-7	TGTGCCAGCACTCATGCAGGGATCTCCTACGAGCAGTACTTC	CASTHAGISYEQYF
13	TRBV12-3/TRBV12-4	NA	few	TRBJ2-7	TGTGCCAGCAGTTTCCTAAGCACCTACGAGCAGTACTTC	CASSFLSTYEQYF
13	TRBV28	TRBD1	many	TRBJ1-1	TGTGCCAGCAGCCTAACAGGGGGCACTGAAGCTTTCTTT	CASSLTGGTEAFF
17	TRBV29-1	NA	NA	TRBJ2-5	TGCAGCGTTGGAAGGCGACCAGAGCGGGTCTCCCAAGAGACCCAGTACTTC	CSVGRRPERVSQETQYF
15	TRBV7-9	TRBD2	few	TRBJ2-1	TGTGCCAGCAGCTCAAGCGGGGGGGCCATCAATGAGCAGTTCTTC	CASSSSGGAINEQFF
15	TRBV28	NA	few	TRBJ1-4	TGTGCCAGCAGTTTATTGGGGGGGAAGAGGGAAAAACTGTTTTTT	CASSLLGGKREKLFF
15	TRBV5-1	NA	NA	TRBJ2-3	TGCGCCAGCAGCTCGCTTCCTAGTGGGACCGATACGCAGTATTTT	CASSSLPSGTDTQYF
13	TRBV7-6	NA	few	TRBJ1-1	TGTGCCAGCAGCTTTGAGGGGAGCCCTGAAGCTTTCTTT	CASSFEGSPEAFF
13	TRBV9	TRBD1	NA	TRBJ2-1	TGTGCCAGCAAGGGGGCGTTCGGGGATGAGCAGTTCTTC	CASKGAFGDEQFF
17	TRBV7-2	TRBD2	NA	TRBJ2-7	TGTGCCAGCAGCTTAGGGGGCGGGGGGACCTCCTCGTACGAGCAGTACTTC	CASSLGGGGTSSYEQYF
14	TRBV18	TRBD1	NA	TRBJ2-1	TGTGCCAGCTCTACCCGGACAGGCTTCAATGAGCAGTTCTTC	CASSTRTGFNEQFF
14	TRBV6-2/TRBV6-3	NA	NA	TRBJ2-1	TGTGCCAGCAGTAACACCTTTGGGGTTAATGAGCAGTTCTTC	CASSNTFGVNEQFF
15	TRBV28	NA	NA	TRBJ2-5	TGTGCCAGCAGTTTCTCCGGGGTAACCCAAGAGACCCAGTACTTC	CASSFSGVTQETQYF
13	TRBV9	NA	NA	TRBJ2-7	TGTGCCAGCAGCGTGAATACAGGGAACGAGCAGTACTTC	CASSVNTGNEQYF
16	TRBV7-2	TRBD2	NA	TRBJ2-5	TGTGCCAGCAGCTTAGAGGCGGTAGCGGGGTGGGGGACCCAGTACTTC	CASSLEAVAGWGTQYF
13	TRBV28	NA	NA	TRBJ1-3	TGTGCCAGCAGTTTTAGGGGATGGAACACCATATATTTT	CASSFRGWNTIYF
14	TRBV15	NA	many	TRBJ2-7	TGTGCCACCAGCAGAGATCGGGCAGGGTTCGAGCAGTACTTC	CATSRDRAGFEQYF
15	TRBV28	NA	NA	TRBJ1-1	TGTGCCAGCAGTTCCCCTTTGGGACTGAACACTGAAGCTTTCTTT	CASSSPLGLNTEAFF
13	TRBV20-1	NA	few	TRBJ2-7	TGCAGTGCTACCGCCCGCTTCGCGGGAGAGCAGTACTTC	CSATARFAGEQYF
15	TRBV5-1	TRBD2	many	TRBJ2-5	TGCGCCAGCAGCTTTAGTAGCGGGGGGCAAGAGACCCAGTACTTC	CASSFSSGGQETQYF